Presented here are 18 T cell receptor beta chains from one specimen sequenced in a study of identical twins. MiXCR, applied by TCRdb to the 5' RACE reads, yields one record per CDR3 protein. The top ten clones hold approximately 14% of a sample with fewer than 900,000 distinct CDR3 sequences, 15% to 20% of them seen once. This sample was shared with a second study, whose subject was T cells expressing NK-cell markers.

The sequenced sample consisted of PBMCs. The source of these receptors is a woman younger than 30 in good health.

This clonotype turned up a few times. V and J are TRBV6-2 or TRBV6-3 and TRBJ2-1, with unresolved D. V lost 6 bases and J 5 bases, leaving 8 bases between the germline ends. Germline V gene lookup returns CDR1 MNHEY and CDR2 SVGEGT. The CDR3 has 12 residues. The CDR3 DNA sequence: TGTGCCAGCAGGAGAAGAGACAATGAGCAGTTCTTC. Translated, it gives CASRRRDNEQFF.

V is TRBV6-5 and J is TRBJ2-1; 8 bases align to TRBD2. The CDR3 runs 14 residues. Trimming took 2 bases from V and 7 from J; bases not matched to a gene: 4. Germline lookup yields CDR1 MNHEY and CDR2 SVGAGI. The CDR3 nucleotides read TGTGCCAGCAGTTACGGAGCGGGAGCTAATGAGCAGTTCTTC. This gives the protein CASSYGAGANEQFF.

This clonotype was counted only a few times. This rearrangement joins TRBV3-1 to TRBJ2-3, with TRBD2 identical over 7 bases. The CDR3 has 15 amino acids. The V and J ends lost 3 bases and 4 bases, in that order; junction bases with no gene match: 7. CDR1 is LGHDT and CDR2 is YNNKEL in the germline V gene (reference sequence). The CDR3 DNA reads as TGTGCCAGCAGCCATGGACTAGAGGGGCCAGATACGCAGTATTTT. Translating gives CASSHGLEGPDTQYF.

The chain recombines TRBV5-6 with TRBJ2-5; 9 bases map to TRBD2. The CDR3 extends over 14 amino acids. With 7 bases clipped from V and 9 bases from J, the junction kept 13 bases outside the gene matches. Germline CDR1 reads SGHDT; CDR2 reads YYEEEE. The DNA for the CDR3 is TGTGCCAGCGGTCTACTAGCGGGCCCCCTTGCCCAGTACTTC. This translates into CASGLLAGPLAQYF.

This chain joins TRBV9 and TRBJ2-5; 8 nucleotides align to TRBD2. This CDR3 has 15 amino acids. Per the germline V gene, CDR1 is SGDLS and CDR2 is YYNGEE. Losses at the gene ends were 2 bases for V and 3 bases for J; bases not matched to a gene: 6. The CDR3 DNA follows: TGTGCCAGCAGCGTTGGGGGGACTAGGGAAGAGACCCAGTACTTC. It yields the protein CASSVGGTREETQYF.

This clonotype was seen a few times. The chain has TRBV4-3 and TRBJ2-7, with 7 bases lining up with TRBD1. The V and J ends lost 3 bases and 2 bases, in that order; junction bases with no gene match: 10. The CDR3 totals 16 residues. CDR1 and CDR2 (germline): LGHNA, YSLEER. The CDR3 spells CASSQETGTATYEQYF. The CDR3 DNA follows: TGCGCCAGCAGCCAGGAGACCGGGACAGCCACCTACGAGCAGTACTTC.

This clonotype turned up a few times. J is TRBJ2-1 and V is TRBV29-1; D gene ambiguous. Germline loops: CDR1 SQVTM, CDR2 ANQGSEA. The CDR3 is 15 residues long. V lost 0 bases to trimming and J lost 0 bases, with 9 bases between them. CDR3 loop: CSVEEPPGSYNEQFF. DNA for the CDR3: TGCAGCGTTGAAGAACCCCCCGGCTCCTACAATGAGCAGTTCTTC.

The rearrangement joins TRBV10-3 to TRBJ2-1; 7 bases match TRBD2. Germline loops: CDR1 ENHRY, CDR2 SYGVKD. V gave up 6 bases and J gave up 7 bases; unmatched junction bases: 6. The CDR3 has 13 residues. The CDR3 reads CAIRQAGANEQFF. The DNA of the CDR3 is TGTGCCATCAGACAGGCGGGAGCAAATGAGCAGTTCTTC.

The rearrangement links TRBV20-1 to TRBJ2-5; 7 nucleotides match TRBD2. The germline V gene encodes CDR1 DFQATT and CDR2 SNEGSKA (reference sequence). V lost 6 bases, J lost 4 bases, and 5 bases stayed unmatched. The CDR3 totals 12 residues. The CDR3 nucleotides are TGCAGTGCCCCGGCGGGGGTAGAGACCCAGTACTTC. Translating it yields CSAPAGVETQYF.

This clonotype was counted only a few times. CDR3 region: CASRSRLAGLGEQFF. The CDR3 DNA reads TGTGCCAGCCGATCCCGACTAGCGGGACTGGGTGAGCAGTTCTTC. The gene calls are TRBV6-1 and TRBJ2-1, with 11 positions matching TRBD2. The germline gives CDR1 MNHNS, CDR2 SASEGT. The length of the CDR3 is 15 residues. The J segment lost 9 bases and the V segment lost 8 bases, leaving 12 bases of the junction unmatched.

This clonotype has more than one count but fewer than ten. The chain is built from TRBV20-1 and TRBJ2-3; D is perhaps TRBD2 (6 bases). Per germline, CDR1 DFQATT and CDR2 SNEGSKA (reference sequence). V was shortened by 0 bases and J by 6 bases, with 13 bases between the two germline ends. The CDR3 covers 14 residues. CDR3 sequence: CSARDNQRGDTQYF. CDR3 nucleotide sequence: TGCAGTGCTAGAGATAATCAACGGGGGGATACGCAGTATTTT.

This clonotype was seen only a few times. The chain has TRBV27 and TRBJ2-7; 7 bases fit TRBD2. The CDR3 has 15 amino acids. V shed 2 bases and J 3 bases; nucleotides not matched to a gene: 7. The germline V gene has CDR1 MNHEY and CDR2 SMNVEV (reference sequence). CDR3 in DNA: TGTGCCAGCAGTTTACTGAGACTAGCTGGCTACGAGCAGTACTTC. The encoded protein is CASSLLRLAGYEQYF.

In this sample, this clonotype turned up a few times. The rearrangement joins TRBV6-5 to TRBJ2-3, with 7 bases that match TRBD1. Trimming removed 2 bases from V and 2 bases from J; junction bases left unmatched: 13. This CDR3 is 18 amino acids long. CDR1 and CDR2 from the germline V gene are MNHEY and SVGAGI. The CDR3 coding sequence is TGTGCCAGCAGTTACATCCCCACCGGGACAGTCAACACAGATACGCAGTATTTT. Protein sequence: CASSYIPTGTVNTDTQYF.

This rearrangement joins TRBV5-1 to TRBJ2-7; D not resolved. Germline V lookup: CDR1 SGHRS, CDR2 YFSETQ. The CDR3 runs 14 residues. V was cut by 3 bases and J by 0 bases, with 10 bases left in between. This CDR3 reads CASSCDCHSYEQYF. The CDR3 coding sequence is TGCGCCAGCAGCTGTGACTGCCACTCCTACGAGCAGTACTTC.

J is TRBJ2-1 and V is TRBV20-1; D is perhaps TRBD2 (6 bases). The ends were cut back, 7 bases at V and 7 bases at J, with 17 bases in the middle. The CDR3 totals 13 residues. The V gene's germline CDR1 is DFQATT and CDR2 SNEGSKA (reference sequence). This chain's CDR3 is CSGLRTTTNEQFF. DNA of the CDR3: TGCAGTGGCCTTCGGACTACTACAAATGAGCAGTTCTTC.

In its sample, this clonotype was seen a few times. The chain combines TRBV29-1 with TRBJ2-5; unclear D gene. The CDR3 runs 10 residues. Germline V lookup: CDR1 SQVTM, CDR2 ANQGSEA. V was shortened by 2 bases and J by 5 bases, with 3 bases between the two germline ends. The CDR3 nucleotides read TGCAGCGTTGAATGGGAGACCCAGTACTTC. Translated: CSVEWETQYF.

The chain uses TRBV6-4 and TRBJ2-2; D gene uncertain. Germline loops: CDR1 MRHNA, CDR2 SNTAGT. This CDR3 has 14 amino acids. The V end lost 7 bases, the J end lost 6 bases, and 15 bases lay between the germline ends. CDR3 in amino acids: CASTQTIRAGELFF. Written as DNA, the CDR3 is TGTGCCAGCACCCAGACAATCCGGGCCGGGGAGCTGTTTTTT.

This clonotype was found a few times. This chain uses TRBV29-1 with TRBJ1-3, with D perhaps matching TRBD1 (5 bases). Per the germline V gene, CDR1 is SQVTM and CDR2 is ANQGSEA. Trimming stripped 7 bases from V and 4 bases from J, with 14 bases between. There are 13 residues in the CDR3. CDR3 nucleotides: TGCAGCGGTGGATGGGGGTTCGGAAACACCATATATTTT. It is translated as CSGGWGFGNTIYF.